This paragraph covers one T cell receptor (beta chain) sequence. The germline gives CDR1 MDHEN, CDR2 SYDVKM. Unmatched junction bases numbered 9, after V lost 6 bases and J lost 9 bases. The CDR3 is 15 amino acids. Per the original methods: Filtering of immunoSEQ junctional sequences could not match full-length read filtering. The repertoire was sequenced with immunoSEQ multiplex PCR; TCRdb's copy has only in-frame clones and lacks some. V, J and clone size are taken as reported in that table, and D and trimming were inferred from the DNA itself. In the table there are approximately 1.5 million clones, 98% of which are singletons. This record belongs to a study of shared clonotypes between healthy human individuals.

V is TRBV28 and J is TRBJ2-1, with 12 bases matching TRBD2. This receptor was taken from a man between 25 and 39 years old in good health. Sequencing input: naive CD4+ T cells sorted from blood. Subset denoted: CD45RA+ positively selected. DNA of the CDR3: TGTGCCAGCAGCCCCAGACTAGCGGGAGTGACTGAGCAGTTCTTC. It encodes CASSPRLAGVTEQFF. The whole variable domain, filled in from reference TRBV28 and TRBJ2-1, reads DVKVTQSSRYLVKRTGEKVFLECVQDMDHENMFWYRQDPGLGLRLIYFSYDVKMKEKGDIPEGYSVSREKKERFSLILESASTNQTSMYLCASSPRLAGVTEQFFGPGTRLTVL.